A single sample gave rise to the 20 T cell receptor beta chains below, sequenced in a study of T cells in Graves' hyperthyroidism and ophthalmopathy. From RNA transcripts, TCR beta CDR3 regions were amplified. Initially, a first-round RT-PCR of the TCR CDR3 employed the HTBI primer set. MiXCR was run by TCRdb on the multiplex PCR reads, yielding one entry per CDR3 protein. The sample has about 590,000 distinct CDR3 sequences, approximately 15% seen once. The sequenced material came from blood. The receptors were sampled from a woman in her twenties or thirties with Graves' hyperthyroidism.

V gene TRBV19 combines with J gene TRBJ1-5; D is unresolved. CDR3 length: 13 amino acids. CDR1 and CDR2 from the germline V gene are LNHDA and SQIVND (reference sequence). V was trimmed by 5 bases and J by 5 bases, leaving 10 bases between them. The CDR3 DNA sequence: TGTGCCAGTAGTGAAAGTATCTATCAGCCCCAGCATTTT. Its translation: CASSESIYQPQHF.

This clonotype was counted ten times or more. The V and J genes are TRBV20-1 and TRBJ1-2, with 8 bases matching TRBD1. This CDR3 is built from 16 residues. Germline V lookup: CDR1 DFQATT, CDR2 SNEGSKA (reference sequence). With 1 base clipped from V and 2 bases from J, the junction kept 9 bases outside the gene matches. In DNA form, the CDR3 reads TGCAGTGCTAGAGGACAGGGGCTGAGGGGGAACTATGGCTACACCTTC. This codes for CSARGQGLRGNYGYTF.

Ten or more counts support this clonotype. The chain carries TRBV12-3 or TRBV12-4 and TRBJ1-5; tentative D call: TRBD1 (5 bases). V was clipped by 7 bases and J by 4 bases, with 14 bases between them. The CDR3 sequence is 14 residues long. CDR3 residues: CASTRDRVNQPQHF. The CDR3, as DNA: TGTGCCAGCACCCGGGACCGCGTTAATCAGCCCCAGCATTTT.

This clonotype was counted only a few times. The chain uses TRBV12-3 or TRBV12-4 and TRBJ1-5; D uncertain. The ends were cut back, 1 base at V and 11 bases at J, with 6 bases in the middle. The CDR3 sequence is 11 residues long. In DNA form, the CDR3 reads TGTGCCAGCAGTTTAGGGCAGGCCCAGCATTTT. Its protein product is CASSLGQAQHF.

This clonotype occurred many times. The V call is TRBV3-1, the J call TRBJ2-7; D is uncertain. CDR3 size: 15 residues. The V and J ends lost 4 bases and 4 bases respectively, with 17 bases between them. Germline V gene sequence: CDR1 LGHDT, CDR2 YNNKEL (reference sequence). The CDR3 DNA sequence: TGTGCCAGCAGCCGTAAAACTCGACGGACGTACGAGCAGTACTTC. Protein: CASSRKTRRTYEQYF.

The chain links TRBV6-2 or TRBV6-3 to TRBJ2-2, with TRBD1 matching over 9 bases. CDR1 is MNHEY, CDR2 SVGEGT, per germline. CDR3 size: 18 residues. V trimming: 0 bases; J trimming: 0 bases; junction bases outside the gene matches: 5. CDR3 sequence: CASSYSTGGAANTGELFF. CDR3 DNA: TGTGCCAGCAGTTACTCGACAGGGGGTGCCGCGAACACCGGGGAGCTGTTTTTT.

This clonotype showed up many times. The rearrangement joins TRBV5-1 to TRBJ1-5, with 9 bases matching TRBD1. V dropped 3 bases and J dropped 7; count of bases not matched to a gene: 8. The CDR3 has 15 amino acids. The germline gives CDR1 SGHRS, CDR2 YFSETQ. The CDR3 nucleotides read TGCGCCAGCAGCTGGGGGACAGGGAGGGACCAGCCCCAGCATTTT. It yields the protein CASSWGTGRDQPQHF.

This clonotype was seen a single time. The rearrangement joins TRBV4-2 to TRBJ2-3, with 7 bases aligning to TRBD2. Germline CDR1 and CDR2: LGHNA and YNFKEQ. The CDR3 is 17 residues long. Trimming cost V 0 bases and J 3 bases; bases outside gene matches: 9. The CDR3, as DNA: TGTGCCAGCAGCCAAGAGGCCGGGGGAGGGCCTACAGATACGCAGTATTTT. This sequence encodes CASSQEAGGGPTDTQYF.

This clonotype was observed a handful of times. The chain recombines TRBV19 with TRBJ2-3, with a tentative D call TRBD2 (6 bases). V was cut by 10 bases and J by 6 bases, with 20 bases left in between. Germline values: CDR1 LNHDA, CDR2 SQIVND (reference sequence). The CDR3 extends over 14 amino acids. This chain's CDR3 is CATSNREVADTQYF. The CDR3 DNA reads as TGTGCCACTTCCAATAGGGAGGTGGCGGATACGCAGTATTTT.

This clonotype occurred many times. The chain uses TRBV12-3 or TRBV12-4 and TRBJ2-1; the match to TRBD2 covers 9 bases. The CDR3 spans 15 residues. Unmatched junction bases numbered 7, after V lost 5 bases and J lost 5 bases. The CDR3 nucleotides are TGTGCCAGCAGTCCCGGAATAGCGGGGGACAATGAGCAGTTCTTC. Its protein product is CASSPGIAGDNEQFF.

Many counts were recorded for this clonotype. V usage is TRBV29-1 and J usage is TRBJ2-5; D not resolved. This CDR3 has 11 amino acids. The germline gives CDR1 SQVTM, CDR2 ANQGSEA. V lost 6 bases to trimming and J lost 1 base, with 6 bases between them. The CDR3 DNA sequence: TGCAGCGTCATTCCCCAAGAGACCCAGTACTTC. As protein: CSVIPQETQYF.

The table lists this clonotype with many counts. The CDR3 sequence: CASSLVQGSYGYTF. The CDR3 DNA is TGCGCCAGCAGCTTGGTACAGGGGAGCTATGGCTACACCTTC. This chain joins TRBV5-1 and TRBJ1-2, with TRBD1 identical over 7 bases. CDR3 length: 14 amino acids. Looked up from germline, CDR1 is SGHRS and CDR2 is YFSETQ. Trimming took 0 bases from V and 4 from J; bases not matched to a gene: 3.

This clonotype was detected ten times or more. The chain is built from TRBV7-3 and TRBJ1-1; D call uncertain. V lost 0 bases and J 3 bases, leaving 5 bases between the germline ends. The CDR3 has 13 residues. CDR1 and CDR2 from the germline V gene are SGHTA and FQGTGA. CDR3: CASSLTGYTEAFF. CDR3 nucleotide sequence: TGTGCCAGCAGCTTAACAGGGTACACTGAAGCTTTCTTT.

Many counts were recorded for this clonotype. The J gene is TRBJ2-5, the V gene TRBV20-1, with TRBD2 matching over 8 bases. This CDR3 region has 13 residues. Trimming removed 5 bases from V and 4 bases from J; junction bases left unmatched: 6. Germline CDR1 DFQATT, CDR2 SNEGSKA (reference sequence). The CDR3 reads CSAPRLAGETQYF. As DNA, the CDR3 is TGCAGTGCTCCAAGGCTAGCGGGAGAGACCCAGTACTTC.

This clonotype was picked up a small number of times. The chain employs TRBV29-1 and TRBJ1-1, with D unresolved. CDR1 is SQVTM and CDR2 is ANQGSEA in the germline V gene. CDR3 length equals 13 residues. The ends were cut back, 7 bases at V and 0 bases at J, with 12 bases in the middle. CDR3 bases: TGCAGCGCCGTGATGGAAGTGAACACTGAAGCTTTCTTT. This sequence encodes CSAVMEVNTEAFF.

In its sample, this clonotype was seen many times. The V gene is TRBV28, the J gene TRBJ1-5, with 8 bases matching TRBD1. This CDR3 comprises 15 residues. The germline CDR1 and CDR2 sequences are MDHEN and SYDVKM. The V and J ends lost 6 bases and 1 base, in that order; junction bases with no gene match: 5. CDR3 sequence (DNA): TGTGCCAGCAGCGACGGGACAGGAAGCAATCAGCCCCAGCATTTT. It codes for CASSDGTGSNQPQHF.

There are many counts of this clonotype. This chain connects TRBV6-1 to TRBJ2-7; TRBD1 agrees at 7 bases. Germline CDR1 reads MNHNS; CDR2 reads SASEGT. CDR3 size: 15 residues. With 4 bases clipped from V and 3 bases from J, the junction kept 9 bases outside the gene matches. CDR3 sequence (DNA): TGTGCCAGCAGTGTCCGACAGGGTCTGGTCTACGAGCAGTACTTC. Protein product: CASSVRQGLVYEQYF.

This clonotype was observed many times. The chain couples TRBV20-1 to TRBJ2-7; no clear D. V shed 5 bases and J shed 2 bases, with 10 bases lying between them. The CDR3 extends over 12 amino acids. The germline V gene encodes CDR1 DFQATT and CDR2 SNEGSKA (reference sequence). The CDR3 sequence is CSAERGAYEQYF. In DNA, the CDR3 is TGCAGTGCTGAGCGAGGTGCCTACGAGCAGTACTTC.

The rearrangement links TRBV28 to TRBJ2-7; 10 bases match TRBD1. Germline V gene sequence: CDR1 MDHEN, CDR2 SYDVKM. The CDR3 is 17 residues long. V was pared by 4 bases and J by 4 bases, with 13 bases of the junction left unmatched. CDR3 coding DNA: TGTGCCAGCAGTTCAGTGACAGGGGGCGAACTGGTTTACGAGCAGTACTTC. This encodes CASSSVTGGELVYEQYF.

At least ten counts were recorded for this clonotype. The chain employs TRBV3-1 and TRBJ1-1; D is unresolved. CDR1 is LGHDT and CDR2 is YNNKEL in the germline V gene (reference sequence). With 0 bases removed from V and 2 bases from J, the gap between germline ends came to 7 bases. This CDR3 has 14 residues. The CDR3 nucleotides are TGTGCCAGCAGCCAAGATCCCGGAAACACTGAAGCTTTCTTT. Encoded protein: CASSQDPGNTEAFF. Filled out from reference TRBV3-1 and TRBJ1-1, the complete variable domain reads DTAVSQTPKYLVTQMGNDKSIKCEQNLGHDTMYWYKQDSKKFLKIMFSYNNKELIINETVPNRFSPKSPDKAHLNLHINSLELGDSAVYFCASSQDPGNTEAFFGQGTRLTVV.